The 3 T cell receptor beta chains in this list originate from one sample, sequenced in a study of early T cells in non-severe SARS-CoV-2 infection. Via MiXCR, TCRdb re-called the 5' RACE reads, giving one row per CDR3 protein. The table shows 100,000 to 150,000 distinct CDR3 sequences, with 14% to 15% occurring only once. Sequencing used whole blood. These receptors originate from an adult who was a healthcare worker with PCR-confirmed SARS-CoV-2 infection or an uninfected control (not recorded which).

This chain joins TRBV20-1 and TRBJ2-1; D may correspond to TRBD1 or TRBD2 (5 bases each). The CDR3 consists of 15 residues. Trimming shortened V by 6 bases and J by 0 bases, and 15 bases separated the two germline ends. Per the germline V gene, CDR1 is DFQATT and CDR2 is SNEGSKA (reference sequence). The CDR3 here is CSAPNTGTSYNEQFF. The CDR3 coding sequence is TGCAGTGCCCCTAATACGGGGACCTCCTACAATGAGCAGTTCTTC.

In its sample, this clonotype was seen a few times. The chain couples TRBV18 to TRBJ1-5; 9 bases are shared with TRBD1. The germline V gene encodes CDR1 KGHSH and CDR2 LQKENI. This CDR3 has 14 residues. Trimming at V came to 4 bases and at J to 7 bases, leaving 5 bases not matched to a gene. Written as DNA, the CDR3 is TGTGCCAGCTCACTCCGACAGGGGGAACAGCCCCAGCATTTT. Amino acid sequence: CASSLRQGEQPQHF. The variable domain in full, with the rest retrieved from reference TRBV18 and TRBJ1-5, is NAGVMQNPRHLVRRRGQEARLRCSPMKGHSHVYWYRQLPEEGLKFMVYLQKENIIDESGMPKERFSAEFPKEGPSILRIQQVVRGDSAAYFCASSLRQGEQPQHFGDGTRLSIL.

This clonotype was seen only a few times. The chain has TRBV6-1 and TRBJ1-5; D may be TRBD1 (5 bases). The CDR3 has 13 amino acids. Germline V gives CDR1 MNHNS, CDR2 SASEGT. V lost 8 bases and J lost 0, with 8 bases in between. The DNA for the CDR3 is TGTGCCAGCCAGACAGCTAGCAATCAGCCCCAGCATTTT. It translates to CASQTASNQPQHF.